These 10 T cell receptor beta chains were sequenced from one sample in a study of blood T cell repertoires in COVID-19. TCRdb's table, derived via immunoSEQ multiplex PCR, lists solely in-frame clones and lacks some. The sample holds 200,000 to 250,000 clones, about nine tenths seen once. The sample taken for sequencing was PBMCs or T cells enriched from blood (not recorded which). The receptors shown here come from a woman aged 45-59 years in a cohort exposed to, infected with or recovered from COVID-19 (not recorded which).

The CDR3, as DNA: TGTGCCAGCAGCTTATCTCCCAGGTCGAACACCGGGGAGCTGTTTTTT. Its protein product is CASSLSPRSNTGELFF. V is TRBV5-4 and J is TRBJ2-2; D remains unclear. The CDR3 totals 16 residues. Germline V gives CDR1 SGHNT, CDR2 YYREEE (reference sequence). V gave up 2 bases and J gave up 0 bases, with 11 bases separating them.

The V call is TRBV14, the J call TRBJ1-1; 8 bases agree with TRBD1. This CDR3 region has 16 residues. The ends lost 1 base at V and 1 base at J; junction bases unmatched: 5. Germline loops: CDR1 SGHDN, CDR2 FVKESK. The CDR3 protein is CASSQVVGQGNTEAFF. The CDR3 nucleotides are TGTGCCAGCAGCCAAGTTGTAGGACAGGGGAACACTGAAGCTTTCTTT.

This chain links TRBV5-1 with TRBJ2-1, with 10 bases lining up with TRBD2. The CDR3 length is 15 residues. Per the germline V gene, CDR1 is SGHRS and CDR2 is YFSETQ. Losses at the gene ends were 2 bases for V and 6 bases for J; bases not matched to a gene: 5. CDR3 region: CASSFVAGGGNEQFF. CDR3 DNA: TGCGCCAGCAGCTTTGTAGCGGGGGGCGGCAATGAGCAGTTCTTC. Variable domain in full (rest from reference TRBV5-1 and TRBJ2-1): KAGVTQTPRYLIKTRGQQVTLSCSPISGHRSVSWYQQTPGQGLQFLFEYFSETQRNKGNFPGRFSGRQFSNSRSEMNVSTLELGDSALYLCASSFVAGGGNEQFFGPGTRLTVL.

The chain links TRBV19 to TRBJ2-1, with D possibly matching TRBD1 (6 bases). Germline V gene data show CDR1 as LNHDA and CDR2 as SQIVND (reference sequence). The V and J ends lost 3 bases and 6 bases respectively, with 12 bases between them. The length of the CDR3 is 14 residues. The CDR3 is CASSIWQGRNEQFF. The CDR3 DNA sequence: TGTGCCAGTAGTATTTGGCAGGGGCGCAATGAGCAGTTCTTC.

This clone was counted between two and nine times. In DNA form, the CDR3 reads TGTGCCAGCAGGCGACGTATCCTCACGGGACAGACCCCCTCTGGGGCCAACGTCCTGACTTTC. This gives the protein CASRRRILTGQTPSGANVLTF. V is TRBV6-6 and J is TRBJ2-6; 7 bases are a match to TRBD1. Germline assignment: CDR1 MNHNY and CDR2 SVGAGI (reference sequence). With V trimmed by 6 bases and J by 0 bases, 20 bases remained unmatched. The CDR3 is made up of 21 amino acids.

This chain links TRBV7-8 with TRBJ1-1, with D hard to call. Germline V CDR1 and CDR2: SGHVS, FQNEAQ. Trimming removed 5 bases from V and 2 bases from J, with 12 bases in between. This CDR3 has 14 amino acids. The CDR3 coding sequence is TGTGCCAGCAGCCCCGAGATTTTTAACACTGAAGCTTTCTTT. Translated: CASSPEIFNTEAFF.

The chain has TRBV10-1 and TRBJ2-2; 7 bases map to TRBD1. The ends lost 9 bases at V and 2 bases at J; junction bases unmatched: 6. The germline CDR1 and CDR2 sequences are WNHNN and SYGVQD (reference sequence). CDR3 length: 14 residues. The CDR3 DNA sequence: TGCGCCAGTAGGGGACAGACCAACACCGGGGAGCTGTTTTTT. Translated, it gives CASRGQTNTGELFF.

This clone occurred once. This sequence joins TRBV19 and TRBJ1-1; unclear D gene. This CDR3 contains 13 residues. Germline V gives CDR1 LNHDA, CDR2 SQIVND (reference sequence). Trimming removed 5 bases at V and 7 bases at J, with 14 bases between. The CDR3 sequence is CASSDRKGDEAFF. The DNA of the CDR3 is TGTGCCAGTAGTGACCGAAAAGGAGATGAAGCTTTCTTT.

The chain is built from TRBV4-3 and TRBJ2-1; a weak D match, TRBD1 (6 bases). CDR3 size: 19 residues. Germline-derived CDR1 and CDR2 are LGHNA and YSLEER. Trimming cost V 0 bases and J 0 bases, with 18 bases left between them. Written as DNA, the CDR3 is TGCGCCAGCAGCCAAGATCCCCAGGGACACCCGAGCTCCTACAATGAGCAGTTCTTC. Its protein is CASSQDPQGHPSSYNEQFF.

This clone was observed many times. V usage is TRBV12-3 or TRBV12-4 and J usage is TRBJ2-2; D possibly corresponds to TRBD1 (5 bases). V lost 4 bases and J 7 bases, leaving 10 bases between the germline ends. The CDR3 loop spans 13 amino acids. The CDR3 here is CASSWGLGGELFF. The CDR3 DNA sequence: TGTGCCAGCAGTTGGGGCCTCGGCGGGGAGCTGTTTTTT.